This T cell receptor (beta chain) was sequenced for a study of OX40 agonist ivuxolimab in advanced cancers. Study summary: Partial responses were seen in three patients, one with hepatocellular carcinoma and two with cutaneous melanoma. Broader study findings: Among the lowest peripheral clonal expansion occurred in 0.1-3.0 mg/kg partial responders. Expanded clones were, on average, more numerous in CD8+ T cells than in CD4+.

With 0 bases clipped from V and 7 bases from J, the junction kept 11 bases outside the gene matches. Per the germline V gene, CDR1 is SGHRS and CDR2 is YFSETQ. The CDR3 sequence is 17 residues long. The cohort excluded patients with autoimmune disease history or systemic immunosuppression. Some clones are missing from TCRdb's copy, which holds only in-frame ones; the method was immunoSEQ multiplex PCR. Of roughly 80,000 clones listed, approximately 90% are singletons. Details on this clone: Its target is not known.

The rearrangement links TRBV5-1 to TRBJ2-1; 9 nucleotides align to TRBD2. The origin of this receptor is an adult with an advanced solid tumor such as melanoma, head and neck, liver or kidney cancer. Specimen: CD4+ or CD8+ T cells sorted from blood, collected in a trial of the OX40 agonist ivuxolimab. DNA of the CDR3: TGCGCCAGCAGCTTGGCTATACTAGCGGGCACGGGGAATGAGCAGTTCTTC. This gives the protein CASSLAILAGTGNEQFF.